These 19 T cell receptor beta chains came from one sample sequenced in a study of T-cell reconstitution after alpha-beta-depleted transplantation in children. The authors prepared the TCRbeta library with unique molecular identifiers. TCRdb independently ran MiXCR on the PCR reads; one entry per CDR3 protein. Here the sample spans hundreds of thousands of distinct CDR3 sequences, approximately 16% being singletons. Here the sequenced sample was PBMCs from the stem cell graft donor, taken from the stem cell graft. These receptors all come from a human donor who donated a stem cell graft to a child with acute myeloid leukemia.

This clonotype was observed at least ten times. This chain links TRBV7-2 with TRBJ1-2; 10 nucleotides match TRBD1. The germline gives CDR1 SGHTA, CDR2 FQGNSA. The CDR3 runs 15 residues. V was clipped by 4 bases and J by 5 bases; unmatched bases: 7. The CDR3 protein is CASSSPGQGSYGYTF. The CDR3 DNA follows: TGTGCCAGCAGCTCGCCGGGACAGGGGTCTTATGGCTACACCTTC.

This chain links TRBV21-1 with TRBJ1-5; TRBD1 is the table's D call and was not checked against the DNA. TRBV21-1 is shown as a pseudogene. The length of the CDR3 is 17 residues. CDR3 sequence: CASSTGQGEDSNQPQHF. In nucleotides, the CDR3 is TGTGCCAGCAGCACCGGACAGGGGGAAGACAGCAATCAGCCCCAGCATTTT.

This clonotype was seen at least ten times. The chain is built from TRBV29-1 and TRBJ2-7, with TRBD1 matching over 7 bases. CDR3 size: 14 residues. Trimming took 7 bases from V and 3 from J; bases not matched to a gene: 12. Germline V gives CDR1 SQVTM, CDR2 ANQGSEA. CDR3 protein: CSGTRGPPYYEQYF. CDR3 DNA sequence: TGCAGCGGTACTAGGGGGCCGCCCTACTACGAGCAGTACTTC.

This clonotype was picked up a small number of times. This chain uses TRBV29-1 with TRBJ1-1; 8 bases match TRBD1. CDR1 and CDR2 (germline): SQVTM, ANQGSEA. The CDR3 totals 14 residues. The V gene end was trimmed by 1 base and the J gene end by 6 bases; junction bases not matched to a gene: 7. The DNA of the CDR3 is TGCAGCGTTGAAGTAGGCCAGGGGGCCGCTGAAGCTTTCTTT. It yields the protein CSVEVGQGAAEAFF.

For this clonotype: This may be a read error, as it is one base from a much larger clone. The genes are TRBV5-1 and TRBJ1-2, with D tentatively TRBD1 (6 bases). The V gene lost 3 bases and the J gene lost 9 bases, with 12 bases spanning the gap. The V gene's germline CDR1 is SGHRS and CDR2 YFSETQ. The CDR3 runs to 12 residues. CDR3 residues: CASSYAQGSYTF. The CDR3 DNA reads TGCGCCAGCAGCTACGCACAGGGTAGCTACACCTTC.

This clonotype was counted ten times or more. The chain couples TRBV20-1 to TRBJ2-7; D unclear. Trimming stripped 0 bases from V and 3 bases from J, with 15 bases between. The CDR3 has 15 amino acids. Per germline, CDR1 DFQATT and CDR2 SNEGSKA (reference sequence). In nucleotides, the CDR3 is TGCAGTGCTAGAGATTCGAAGGGCCTGCGCTACGAGCAGTACTTC. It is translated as CSARDSKGLRYEQYF.

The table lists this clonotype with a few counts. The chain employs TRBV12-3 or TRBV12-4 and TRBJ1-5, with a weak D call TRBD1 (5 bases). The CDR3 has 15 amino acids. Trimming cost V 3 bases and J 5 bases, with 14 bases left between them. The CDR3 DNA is TGTGCCAGCAGTTTCTTCCAGGGAAAAGATCAGCCCCAGCATTTT. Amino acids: CASSFFQGKDQPQHF.

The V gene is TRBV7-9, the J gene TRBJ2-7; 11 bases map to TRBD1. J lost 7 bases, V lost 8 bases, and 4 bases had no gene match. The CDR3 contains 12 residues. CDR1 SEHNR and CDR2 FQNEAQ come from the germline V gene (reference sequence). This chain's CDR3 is CASGTGGREQYF. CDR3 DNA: TGTGCCAGCGGGACAGGGGGGCGGGAGCAGTACTTC.

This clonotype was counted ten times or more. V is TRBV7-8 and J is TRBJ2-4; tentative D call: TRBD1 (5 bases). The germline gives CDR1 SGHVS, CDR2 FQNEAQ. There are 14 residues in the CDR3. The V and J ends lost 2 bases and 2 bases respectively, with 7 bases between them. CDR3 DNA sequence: TGTGCCAGCAGCTTACCAGGGCCCAAAAACATTCAGTACTTC. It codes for CASSLPGPKNIQYF.

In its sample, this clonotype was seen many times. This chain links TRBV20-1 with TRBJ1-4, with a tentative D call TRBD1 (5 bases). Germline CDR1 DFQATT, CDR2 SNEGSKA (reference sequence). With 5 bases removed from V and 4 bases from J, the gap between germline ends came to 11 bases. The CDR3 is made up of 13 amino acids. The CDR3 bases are TGCAGTGCTCGGGACCCAAATAATGAAAAACTGTTTTTT. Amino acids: CSARDPNNEKLFF.

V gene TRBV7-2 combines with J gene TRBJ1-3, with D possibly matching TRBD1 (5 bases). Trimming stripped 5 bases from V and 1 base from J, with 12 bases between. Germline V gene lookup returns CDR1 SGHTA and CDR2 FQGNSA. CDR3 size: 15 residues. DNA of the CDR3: TGTGCCAGCAGCGTCGGCCAGGGATCTGGAAACACCATATATTTT. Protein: CASSVGQGSGNTIYF.

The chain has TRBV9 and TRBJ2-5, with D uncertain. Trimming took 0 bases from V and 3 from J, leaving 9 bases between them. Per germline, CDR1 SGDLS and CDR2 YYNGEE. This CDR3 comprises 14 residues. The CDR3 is CASSVGRIEETQYF. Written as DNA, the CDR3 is TGTGCCAGCAGCGTAGGACGGATCGAAGAGACCCAGTACTTC.

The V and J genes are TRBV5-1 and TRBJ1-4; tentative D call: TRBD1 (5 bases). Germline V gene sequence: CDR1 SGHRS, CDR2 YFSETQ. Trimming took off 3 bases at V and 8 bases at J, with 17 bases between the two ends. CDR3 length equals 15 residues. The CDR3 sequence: CASSSDSGPPEKLFF. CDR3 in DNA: TGCGCCAGCAGCTCGGACTCGGGACCGCCGGAAAAACTGTTTTTT.

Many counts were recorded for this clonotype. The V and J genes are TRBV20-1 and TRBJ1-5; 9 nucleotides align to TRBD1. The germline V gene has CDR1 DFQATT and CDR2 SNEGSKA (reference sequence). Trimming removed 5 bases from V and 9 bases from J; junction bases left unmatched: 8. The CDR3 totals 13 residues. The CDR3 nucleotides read TGCAGTGCTTCGGACAGGGGATTATTGCCCCAGCATTTT. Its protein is CSASDRGLLPQHF.

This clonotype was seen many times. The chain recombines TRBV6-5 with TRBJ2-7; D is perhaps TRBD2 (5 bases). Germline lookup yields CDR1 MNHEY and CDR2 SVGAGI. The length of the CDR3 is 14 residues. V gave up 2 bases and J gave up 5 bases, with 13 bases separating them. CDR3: CASSYAVRTDEQYF. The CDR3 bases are TGTGCCAGCAGTTACGCCGTCAGGACTGACGAGCAGTACTTC.

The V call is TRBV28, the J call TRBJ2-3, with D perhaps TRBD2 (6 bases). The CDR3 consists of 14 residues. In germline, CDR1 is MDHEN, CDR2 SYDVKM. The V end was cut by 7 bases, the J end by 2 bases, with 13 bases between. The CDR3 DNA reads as TGTGCCAGCATGCCACTAGCCAACACAGATACGCAGTATTTT. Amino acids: CASMPLANTDTQYF.

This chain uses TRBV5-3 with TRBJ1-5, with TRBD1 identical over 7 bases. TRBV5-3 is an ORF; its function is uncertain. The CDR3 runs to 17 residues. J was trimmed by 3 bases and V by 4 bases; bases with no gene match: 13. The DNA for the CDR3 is TGTGCCAGAAGCACCTCCGGGACAGAATGGAACAATCAGCCCCAGCATTTT. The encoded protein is CARSTSGTEWNNQPQHF.

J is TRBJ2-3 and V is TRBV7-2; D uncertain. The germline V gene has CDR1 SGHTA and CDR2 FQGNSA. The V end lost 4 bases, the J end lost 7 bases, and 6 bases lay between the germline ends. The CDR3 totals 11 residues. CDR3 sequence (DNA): TGTGCCAGCAGCTCCTTGTATACGCAGTATTTT. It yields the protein CASSSLYTQYF.

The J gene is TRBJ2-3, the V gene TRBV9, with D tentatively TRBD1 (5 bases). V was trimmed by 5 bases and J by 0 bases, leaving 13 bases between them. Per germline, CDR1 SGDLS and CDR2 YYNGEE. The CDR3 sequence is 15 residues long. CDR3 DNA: TGTGCCAGCAGAGGGGCCGGACCTAGCACAGATACGCAGTATTTT. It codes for CASRGAGPSTDTQYF. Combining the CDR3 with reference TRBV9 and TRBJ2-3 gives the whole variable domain DSGVTQTPKHLITATGQRVTLRCSPRSGDLSVYWYQQSLDQGLQFLIQYYNGEERAKGNILERFSAQQFPDLHSELNLSSLELGDSALYFCASRGAGPSTDTQYFGPGTRLTVL.